The 28 T cell receptor beta chains given below trace back to one sample, sequenced in a study of CD8+ T cells in alopecia areata. Reverse transcription of extracted RNA yielded cDNA, which provided the sequencing template. Method: immunoSEQ multiplex PCR; TCRdb's copy keeps in-frame clones and lacks some. The data show 150,000 to 200,000 clones, with less than 70% seen just once and more than 13% held by the top ten. The treatment was: oral pan-JAK inhibitor, 5-10 mg twice daily. The sequencing used CD4+ T cells sorted from blood, collected at week 24, from a patient treated with tofacitinib. The receptors derive from a human donor with alopecia areata.

V gene TRBV1 combines with J gene TRBJ1-5; the table's D call, TRBD1, was not checked against the DNA. TRBV1 is annotated as a pseudogene. This CDR3 contains 14 residues. The CDR3 spells CTSSQIGSNQPQHF. As DNA, the CDR3 is TGCACCAGCAGCCAAATTGGCAGCAATCAGCCCCAGCATTTT.

The chain recombines TRBV14 with TRBJ2-7, with D maybe TRBD2 (7 bases). The germline V gene encodes CDR1 SGHDN and CDR2 FVKESK. Trimming stripped 1 base from V and 3 bases from J, with 16 bases between. This CDR3 has 16 amino acids. As DNA, the CDR3 is TGTGCCAGCAGCCAAGGCGGTGCGGGGGCGGGCTACGAGCAGTACTTC. This sequence encodes CASSQGGAGAGYEQYF.

This clone appeared a few times. The chain uses TRBV4-1 and TRBJ2-2; TRBD1 aligns across 7 bases. Germline CDR1 reads MGHRA; CDR2 reads YSYEKL. With V trimmed by 6 bases and J by 7 bases, 14 bases remained unmatched. CDR3 length: 16 residues. The DNA of the CDR3 is TGCGCCAGCAGGGCCCCAGGGGGTGGAAGGAACGGGGAGCTGTTTTTT. The encoded protein is CASRAPGGGRNGELFF.

This chain joins TRBV10-3 and TRBJ1-1; 7 nucleotides align to TRBD1. CDR1 ENHRY and CDR2 SYGVKD come from the germline V gene. This CDR3 region has 13 residues. V gave up 11 bases and J gave up 0 bases; unmatched junction bases: 6. The CDR3 DNA reads as TGTGCCGCCTCCGGGACAGTGAACACTGAAGCTTTCTTT. Translating gives CAASGTVNTEAFF.

The chain employs TRBV29-1 and TRBJ2-7; D not resolved. The V and J ends lost 5 bases and 3 bases respectively, with 11 bases between them. Germline V lookup: CDR1 SQVTM, CDR2 ANQGSEA. The CDR3 consists of 12 residues. CDR3: CSVSPDYYEQYF. DNA of the CDR3: TGCAGCGTTTCCCCAGATTACTACGAGCAGTACTTC.

The chain links TRBV19 to TRBJ1-2, with TRBD1 identical over 9 bases. This CDR3 region has 13 residues. Trimming cost V 8 bases and J 5 bases; bases outside gene matches: 6. Germline-derived CDR1 and CDR2 are LNHDA and SQIVND (reference sequence). The CDR3 coding sequence is TGTGCCAGTGCTGAGGACAGGGGTTATGGCTACACCTTC. This gives the protein CASAEDRGYGYTF.

The J gene is TRBJ2-1, the V gene TRBV7-9; D gene uncertain. CDR3 length: 11 residues. Germline V gene sequence: CDR1 SEHNR, CDR2 FQNEAQ (reference sequence). Trimming took 3 bases from V and 10 from J, leaving 7 bases between them. DNA for the CDR3: TGTGCCAGCAGCTTCGCGGTGGAGCAGTTCTTC. Its protein is CASSFAVEQFF.

In this sample, this clone turned up many times. The CDR3 DNA reads TGCAGCGTTCGGGACCTCCCTTCTGGCGGGGATACGCAGTATTTT. Its translation is CSVRDLPSGGDTQYF. The chain couples TRBV29-1 to TRBJ2-3, with D perhaps assigned TRBD1 or TRBD2 (5 bases each). The CDR3 runs to 15 residues. V lost 5 bases, J lost 6 bases, and 21 bases lay in between. Germline CDR1 and CDR2: SQVTM and ANQGSEA.

This clone came up once. The J gene is TRBJ2-3, the V gene TRBV9, with TRBD2 matching 9 bases. The CDR3 totals 16 residues. V was clipped by 1 base and J by 2 bases; unmatched bases: 5. Per the germline V gene, CDR1 is SGDLS and CDR2 is YYNGEE. The CDR3 DNA follows: TGTGCCAGCAGCGTACCCAGCGGGGGGTACACAGATACGCAGTATTTT. Amino acids: CASSVPSGGYTDTQYF.

V gene TRBV18 combines with J gene TRBJ1-4; 8 bases fit TRBD1. The V gene end was trimmed by 3 bases and the J gene end by 7 bases; junction bases not matched to a gene: 10. Germline CDR1 is KGHSH and CDR2 is LQKENI. The CDR3 runs 16 residues. The CDR3 DNA follows: TGTGCCAGCTCACCGCCCGGGACAGGTCCTGGTGAAAAACTGTTTTTT. It specifies CASSPPGTGPGEKLFF.

The V and J genes are TRBV30 and TRBJ1-2, with a weak D call TRBD1 (5 bases). V was clipped by 5 bases and J by 0 bases, with 13 bases between them. This CDR3 contains 14 residues. Per germline, CDR1 GTSNPN and CDR2 SVGIG (reference sequence). CDR3 DNA: TGTGCCTGGTTGGGGAGACAGACTAACTATGGCTACACCTTC. Encoded protein: CAWLGRQTNYGYTF.

This chain uses TRBV29-1 with TRBJ1-2; TRBD1 aligns across 7 bases. Per the germline V gene, CDR1 is SQVTM and CDR2 is ANQGSEA. With V trimmed by 5 bases and J by 4 bases, 7 bases remained unmatched. The CDR3 has 13 residues. The CDR3 loop reads CSVKGQESYGYTF. For the CDR3, the DNA is TGCAGCGTTAAAGGACAGGAATCCTATGGCTACACCTTC.

This chain connects TRBV5-1 to TRBJ2-5; D remains ambiguous. The CDR3 length is 13 residues. Trimming stripped 3 bases from V and 1 base from J, with 7 bases between. Germline V CDR1 and CDR2: SGHRS, YFSETQ. In nucleotides, the CDR3 is TGCGCCAGCAGCTCGCAGGTCCAAGAGACCCAGTACTTC. It is translated as CASSSQVQETQYF.

CDR3 sequence reads: CASSKGTGGNYGYTF. CDR3 nucleotide sequence: TGTGCCAGCAGTAAAGGGACAGGGGGCAACTATGGCTACACCTTC. V usage is TRBV6-1 and J usage is TRBJ1-2; 12 nucleotides line up with TRBD1. Unmatched junction bases numbered 3, after V lost 5 bases and J lost 2 bases. Germline CDR1 reads MNHNS; CDR2 reads SASEGT. The CDR3 has 15 amino acids.

This clone has just one count. This specimen includes other DNA sequences encoding the same CDR3. The chain carries TRBV30 and TRBJ2-7; TRBD1 might be the D (5 bases). The CDR3 runs to 11 residues. Between the trimmed V and J ends, which lost 1 base and 4 bases, there was a span of 5 bases. CDR1 and CDR2 from the germline V gene are GTSNPN and SVGIG (reference sequence). CDR3 nucleotide sequence: TGTGCCTGGAGTGGGACATACGAGCAGTACTTC. Translated: CAWSGTYEQYF. The entire variable domain, with the rest obtained from reference TRBV30 and TRBJ2-7, is as follows: SQTIHQWPATLVQPVGSPLSLECTVEGTSNPNLYWYRQAAGRGLQLLFYSVGIGQISSEVPQNLSASRPQDRQFILSSKKLLLSDSGFYLCAWSGTYEQYFGPGTRLTVT.

This clone was detected only a few times. V and J are TRBV30 and TRBJ2-7, with D maybe TRBD2 (6 bases). V gave up 2 bases and J gave up 5 bases, with 10 bases separating them. The CDR3 is made up of 12 amino acids. CDR1 GTSNPN and CDR2 SVGIG come from the germline V gene (reference sequence). Here the CDR3 DNA reads TGTGCCTGGAGTTCCGGGGGAAACGAGCAGTACTTC. Its protein product is CAWSSGGNEQYF.

To note about this clone: The conserved final phenylalanine or tryptophan is absent from the CDR3, which likely points to a read error. The V gene is TRBV30, the J gene TRBJ2-7, with TRBD1 as a possible D gene (8 bases). The CDR3 sequence is 14 residues long. The germline V gene has CDR1 GTSNPN and CDR2 SVGIG (reference sequence). Trimming removed 4 bases at V and 1 base at J, with 14 bases between. The chain's CDR3 is CAWKRGQESYEQYL. DNA for the CDR3: TGTGCCTGGAAGCGGGGACAGGAGTCCTACGAGCAGTACCTC.

This clone has just a few counts. This chain uses TRBV10-3 with TRBJ1-6; TRBD1 might be the D (6 bases). CDR3 length equals 15 residues. V was clipped by 7 bases and J by 7 bases, with 17 bases between them. CDR1 ENHRY and CDR2 SYGVKD come from the germline V gene. CDR3 residues: CAITPGQGRNSPLHF. CDR3 DNA sequence: TGTGCCATCACCCCCGGCCAGGGGCGGAATTCACCCCTCCACTTT.

This clone was seen just once. J is TRBJ2-5 and V is TRBV15; D tentatively reads TRBD1 or TRBD2 (5 bases each). This CDR3 contains 15 residues. Germline V gene sequence: CDR1 LNHNV, CDR2 YYDKDF (reference sequence). V shed 4 bases and J shed 2 bases, with 14 bases lying between them. Written as DNA, the CDR3 is TGTGCCACCAGCACCAACCTGGGGGTACAAGAGACCCAGTACTTC. Amino acid sequence: CATSTNLGVQETQYF.

V is TRBV4-1 and J is TRBJ2-3, with D hard to call. The germline CDR1 and CDR2 sequences are MGHRA and YSYEKL. This CDR3 contains 17 residues. V shed 4 bases and J shed 0 bases, with 17 bases lying between them. This chain's CDR3 is CASSPLPGDISTDTQYF. DNA for the CDR3: TGCGCCAGCAGCCCCCTTCCCGGAGACATTAGCACAGATACGCAGTATTTT.

As to this clone: Other DNA variants within this sample encode the same CDR3. The chain employs TRBV6-5 and TRBJ1-2; D is unclear. Germline CDR1 MNHEY, CDR2 SVGAGI. The CDR3 is 13 amino acids. Trimming left V 6 bases short and J 0 bases short, with 8 bases between. CDR3 sequence reads: CASSPGANYGYTF. DNA of the CDR3: TGTGCCAGCAGCCCCGGGGCTAACTATGGCTACACCTTC.

The chain employs TRBV4-1 and TRBJ1-6, with a weak D call TRBD1 (5 bases). Trimming removed 0 bases at V and 10 bases at J, with 19 bases between. This CDR3 is built from 17 residues. Looked up from germline, CDR1 is MGHRA and CDR2 is YSYEKL. Here the CDR3 reads CASSQDRAGPLRSPLHF. CDR3 in DNA: TGCGCCAGCAGCCAAGATAGAGCGGGACCCCTACGGTCACCCCTCCACTTT.

The chain employs TRBV9 and TRBJ1-3; D perhaps matches TRBD1 (6 bases). The CDR3 spans 16 residues. Trimming stripped 1 base from V and 3 bases from J, with 14 bases between. Germline CDR1 and CDR2: SGDLS and YYNGEE. CDR3 protein: CASSVLPGADGNTIYF. The DNA of the CDR3 is TGTGCCAGCAGCGTACTACCGGGGGCTGATGGAAACACCATATATTTT.

This chain connects TRBV2 to TRBJ1-2; 9 nucleotides line up with TRBD1. The CDR3 length is 15 residues. V shed 8 bases, J shed 6 bases, and the junction held 13 bases outside the gene matches. Germline V gene lookup returns CDR1 SNHLY and CDR2 FYNNEI. In DNA form, the CDR3 reads TGTGCCAGCGTATCCGGGACAGGGCTCCCTGATGGCTACACCTTC. It is translated as CASVSGTGLPDGYTF.

The rearrangement joins TRBV11-2 to TRBJ1-3; D is ambiguous. V was clipped by 3 bases and J by 8 bases, with 11 bases between them. The CDR3 length is 13 residues. Germline V gene lookup returns CDR1 SGHAT and CDR2 FQNNGV. Here the CDR3 reads CASSLEHGHTIYF. CDR3 in DNA: TGTGCCAGCAGCTTGGAACACGGCCACACCATATATTTT.

V is TRBV25-1 and J is TRBJ1-4; a weak D match, TRBD1 (5 bases). CDR3 length equals 15 residues. The germline V gene encodes CDR1 MGHDK and CDR2 SYGVNS. The V gene lost 2 bases and the J gene lost 5 bases, with 12 bases spanning the gap. The CDR3 region is CASSERKGRNEKLFF. CDR3 nucleotide sequence: TGTGCCAGCAGTGAACGCAAGGGGAGGAATGAAAAACTGTTTTTT.

The chain combines TRBV30 with TRBJ2-2; D possibly matches TRBD1 or TRBD2 (5 bases each). V was pared by 0 bases and J by 2 bases, with 13 bases between. The CDR3 is 16 residues long. Germline CDR1 GTSNPN, CDR2 SVGIG (reference sequence). In DNA, the CDR3 is TGTGCCTGGAGTGTAAGCCGGGACCCCAACACCGGGGAGCTGTTTTTT. This codes for CAWSVSRDPNTGELFF.

This clone was detected only a few times. The chain combines TRBV7-2 with TRBJ1-2, with D possibly being TRBD1 (5 bases). Deletions cut 9 bases from V and 8 bases from J, with 22 bases between. This CDR3 contains 14 residues. The V gene's germline CDR1 is SGHTA and CDR2 FQGNSA. The CDR3 reads CASSPQGGVGGYTF. Here the CDR3 DNA reads TGTGCCAGTTCACCCCAGGGTGGTGTGGGAGGCTACACCTTC.